This T cell receptor beta chain was captured in a study of technical replicates of blood from several donors. V was clipped by 5 bases and J by 5 bases; unmatched bases: 3. Germline V gene data show CDR1 as SGHAT and CDR2 as FQNNGV. This CDR3 has 12 amino acids. Method: immunoSEQ multiplex PCR; TCRdb's copy keeps in-frame clones and lacks some. The table lists about 81,000 clones, over 75% of them singletons. The chain uses TRBV11-2 and TRBJ2-7; TRBD2 agrees at 7 bases. The sequenced sample consisted of PBMCs. The TCR originated in a human donor in good health. Some clones in this sample may be carry-over from other donors' samples. CDR3 sequence (DNA): TGTGCCAGCAGCCTCGGGGGGAACGAGCAGTACTTC. This codes for CASSLGGNEQYF.